Included here is one T cell receptor (beta chain) sequence, with context. Its cognate antigen is unknown. The CDR3 loop spans 18 amino acids. CDR1 is SEHNR, CDR2 FQNEAQ, per germline (reference sequence). V was pared by 4 bases and J by 0 bases, with 16 bases between. The sample comes from a study of cytomegalovirus exposure and HLA in healthy donors. General study results and limits: Further analysis, carried out later, found HLA-associated TCR beta chains more clonally expanded than equally common other chains. About 87% or about 30% of the time was how often most TCR beta V segments were productive, according to an earlier analysis.

Amplification used 60 Vbeta primers and 13 Jbeta primers. TCRdb's table, derived via immunoSEQ multiplex PCR, lists solely in-frame clones and lacks some. The sample consists of 100,000 to 150,000 clones, 60% to 80% of them appearing once. Sequenced sample: PBMCs. This receptor was obtained from a male donor in good health and CMV-seronegative. V gene TRBV7-9 combines with J gene TRBJ1-6; D is ambiguous. The CDR3 sequence: CASSSLGRISSYNSPLHF. CDR3 in DNA: TGTGCCAGCAGCTCACTAGGACGTATCAGCTCCTATAATTCACCCCTCCACTTT.